This T cell receptor (beta chain) comes out of a study of cytomegalovirus exposure and HLA in healthy donors. Study summary: Membership in the Caucasian-associated ancestry cluster was found for about four fifths of nearly 400 genotyped donors.

Both 60 Vbeta primers and 13 Jbeta primers went into the PCR. Clones were sequenced by immunoSEQ multiplex PCR, and TCRdb holds only the in-frame ones, with some missing. The data show under 200,000 clones, 78% seen once. Study findings and constraints: Analyses of presence and absence presupposed an approximately uniform sequencing depth across donors. Rarity characterized most TCR sequences, yet some public TCRs appeared in many donors. Earlier results showed most TCR beta V segments being productive about 87% or about 30% of the time.

For this clone: The antigen is unknown.

Trimming removed 3 bases from V and 5 bases from J; junction bases left unmatched: 10. The germline gives CDR1 SEHNR, CDR2 FQNEAQ (reference sequence). This CDR3 spans 17 amino acids. Sequenced material: PBMCs. The sequence was collected from a woman in her 30s in good health and CMV-seropositive. This chain uses TRBV7-9 with TRBJ2-1, with 10 bases identical to TRBD1. The CDR3 region is CASSFGRGTGVDNEQFF. The CDR3 DNA reads as TGTGCCAGCAGCTTTGGCCGGGGGACAGGGGTCGACAATGAGCAGTTCTTC.